This passage covers 10 T cell receptor beta chains from one sample sequenced in a study of blood T cell repertoires in COVID-19. Measured with immunoSEQ multiplex PCR; TCRdb has only the in-frame clones, and not every one. The table includes fewer than 250,000 clones, under 85% detected once. The source material was PBMCs or T cells enriched from blood (not recorded which). The source of these receptors is a man aged 55 to 70 who had recovered from COVID-19.

The chain employs TRBV12-5 and TRBJ1-1, with 10 bases lining up with TRBD1. The V gene end was trimmed by 6 bases and the J gene end by 5 bases; junction bases not matched to a gene: 9. The CDR3 covers 15 residues. Germline loops: CDR1 LGHNT, CDR2 FRNRAP. The CDR3 DNA sequence: TGTGCTAGTGGCCCGGTGACAGGGGGCCGGACTGAAGCTTTCTTT. Protein: CASGPVTGGRTEAFF.

This chain connects TRBV5-1 to TRBJ1-4; TRBD1 matches at 9 bases. The length of the CDR3 is 15 residues. Germline V CDR1 and CDR2: SGHRS, YFSETQ. Trimming removed 4 bases from V and 8 bases from J; junction bases left unmatched: 9. CDR3 DNA: TGCGCCAGCAGCATGTTGGGACAGGGTGGAGAAAAACTGTTTTTT. Its translation is CASSMLGQGGEKLFF. Complete variable domain (other parts from reference TRBV5-1 and TRBJ1-4): KAGVTQTPRYLIKTRGQQVTLSCSPISGHRSVSWYQQTPGQGLQFLFEYFSETQRNKGNFPGRFSGRQFSNSRSEMNVSTLELGDSALYLCASSMLGQGGEKLFFGSGTQLSVL.

The chain employs TRBV12-5 and TRBJ2-5; TRBD2 matches at 12 bases. Looked up from germline, CDR1 is LGHNT and CDR2 is FRNRAP. After removal of 4 bases from V and 5 bases from J, the junction contained 5 bases not matched to a gene. The CDR3 spans 15 residues. CDR3 in amino acids: CASGSSSGGVETQYF. DNA for the CDR3: TGTGCTAGTGGTTCGTCTAGCGGGGGGGTGGAGACCCAGTACTTC.

The chain couples TRBV5-1 to TRBJ2-1; 10 bases match TRBD2. V trimming: 5 bases; J trimming: 6 bases; junction bases outside the gene matches: 11. Germline V lookup: CDR1 SGHRS, CDR2 YFSETQ. This CDR3 contains 16 residues. CDR3 nucleotides: TGCGCCAGCAGTTTCAGCGGGGGGGCCCGGTTCAATGAGCAGTTCTTC. Amino acid sequence: CASSFSGGARFNEQFF.

The chain joins TRBV7-3 to TRBJ1-1; 12 nucleotides match TRBD1. Germline V gene data show CDR1 as SGHTA and CDR2 as FQGTGA. V was clipped by 3 bases and J by 2 bases; unmatched bases: 1. This CDR3 spans 15 amino acids. The CDR3 reads CASSFGTGGNTEAFF. The CDR3 DNA reads as TGTGCCAGCAGCTTTGGGACAGGGGGCAACACTGAAGCTTTCTTT.

This chain links TRBV29-1 with TRBJ2-3, with 9 bases aligning to TRBD1. J was trimmed by 5 bases and V by 7 bases; bases with no gene match: 10. Looked up from germline, CDR1 is SQVTM and CDR2 is ANQGSEA. This CDR3 has 14 amino acids. CDR3 loop: CSARGQGIRDTQYF. The CDR3 DNA sequence: TGCAGCGCCCGCGGACAGGGGATTAGAGATACGCAGTATTTT.

The chain employs TRBV6-2 or TRBV6-3 and TRBJ2-5; 9 bases agree with TRBD2. V gave up 0 bases and J gave up 5 bases; unmatched junction bases: 7. The germline V gene encodes CDR1 MNHEY and CDR2 SVGEGT. The CDR3 spans 16 residues. The CDR3 DNA is TGTGCCAGCAGTTACTCTGCGGGGGGGATTGGTGAGACCCAGTACTTC. Its protein is CASSYSAGGIGETQYF.

This sequence joins TRBV18 and TRBJ2-3; D remains unclear. The CDR3 has 12 residues. The V end was cut by 3 bases, the J end by 4 bases, with 5 bases between. Germline V gene sequence: CDR1 KGHSH, CDR2 LQKENI. The CDR3 protein is CASSPSADTQYF. The CDR3 DNA follows: TGTGCCAGCTCACCTAGTGCAGATACGCAGTATTTT.

The rearrangement links TRBV11-3 to TRBJ1-1, with a possible D match to TRBD1 (6 bases). The CDR3 sequence is 14 residues long. Trimming took 5 bases from V and 0 from J, leaving 10 bases between them. Germline V CDR1 and CDR2: SGHNT, YENEEA. The CDR3 coding sequence is TGTGCCAGCAGCCGAACAGGGTTGAACACTGAAGCTTTCTTT. Amino acid sequence: CASSRTGLNTEAFF.

V and J are TRBV2 and TRBJ1-1; D remains unclear. The CDR3 loop spans 14 amino acids. CDR1 and CDR2 from the germline V gene are SNHLY and FYNNEI. The V gene lost 2 bases and the J gene lost 4 bases, with 11 bases spanning the gap. CDR3 protein: CASSERGRVTEAFF. The CDR3 nucleotides read TGTGCCAGCAGTGAAAGAGGGAGGGTCACTGAAGCTTTCTTT.